These 24 T cell receptor beta chains were sequenced from one sample in a study of response to subunit inactivated influenza vaccine. TCRdb itself ran the RT-PCR reads through MiXCR, one entry per CDR3 protein. The sample lists hundreds of thousands of distinct CDR3 sequences, around 10% occurring once. The same specimen was also included in a second study, on T cells expressing NK-cell markers. This second report adds: Beta-chain TCR cDNA was generated via 5'RACE template switching with UMIs.

The sample consisted of PBMCs from blood, taken on the day of vaccination. These receptors were taken from a man in his fifties or sixties who received an inactivated influenza vaccine.

In its sample, this clonotype was seen a few times. The chain combines TRBV15 with TRBJ2-7; D unresolved. Trimming shortened V by 0 bases and J by 4 bases, and 13 bases separated the two germline ends. Germline values: CDR1 LNHNV, CDR2 YYDKDF (reference sequence). The CDR3 loop spans 15 amino acids. The CDR3 protein is CATSRDLLSGYEQYF. The CDR3 region has the DNA TGTGCCACCAGCAGAGACCTCCTCTCGGGTTACGAGCAGTACTTC.

CDR3 residues: CSASASRHEQFF. As DNA, the CDR3 is TGCAGTGCTAGTGCGAGTAGGCATGAGCAGTTCTTC. The V and J genes are TRBV20-1 and TRBJ2-1; D is unclear. This CDR3 is built from 12 residues. The germline V gene encodes CDR1 DFQATT and CDR2 SNEGSKA (reference sequence). V was clipped by 3 bases and J by 8 bases, with 11 bases between them.

This clonotype was picked up a small number of times. The chain is built from TRBV4-3 and TRBJ2-1; D gene uncertain. Per germline, CDR1 LGHNA and CDR2 YSLEER. V lost 1 base to trimming and J lost 7 bases, with 11 bases between them. The CDR3 consists of 14 residues. CDR3 in amino acids: CASSQGTMGNEQFF. The CDR3 region has the DNA TGCGCCAGCAGCCAAGGGACGATGGGGAATGAGCAGTTCTTC.

The sample holds many counts of this clonotype. The chain uses TRBV4-1 and TRBJ2-7, with D uncertain. Germline CDR1 reads MGHRA; CDR2 reads YSYEKL. The CDR3 totals 11 residues. Trimming left V 1 base short and J 5 bases short, with 3 bases between. CDR3: CASSQGNEQYF. The CDR3 DNA is TGCGCCAGCAGCCAAGGGAACGAGCAGTACTTC.

The chain couples TRBV5-5 to TRBJ2-7; no definite D call. Germline-derived CDR1 and CDR2 are SGHKS and YYEKEE (reference sequence). V gave up 0 bases and J gave up 3 bases, with 7 bases separating them. CDR3 length: 13 amino acids. The CDR3 here is CASSLGHHYEQYF. CDR3 sequence (DNA): TGTGCCAGCAGCTTGGGACATCACTACGAGCAGTACTTC.

The table lists this clonotype with a few counts. This sequence joins TRBV29-1 and TRBJ2-7; the match to TRBD2 covers 10 bases. Germline CDR1 reads SQVTM; CDR2 reads ANQGSEA. The V and J ends lost 4 bases and 6 bases, in that order; junction bases with no gene match: 9. This CDR3 contains 14 residues. The CDR3 coding sequence is TGCAGCGTTGCTGCTAGCGGGAGATATCTCGAGCAGTACTTC. Protein: CSVAASGRYLEQYF.

Only a few counts were recorded for this clonotype. V is TRBV20-1 and J is TRBJ2-5; TRBD2 agrees at 14 bases. The CDR3 totals 15 residues. V lost 0 bases, J lost 4 bases, and 1 base stayed unmatched. Germline assignment: CDR1 DFQATT and CDR2 SNEGSKA (reference sequence). The CDR3 protein is CSAREGTSGGETQYF. DNA of the CDR3: TGCAGTGCTAGAGAAGGGACTAGCGGGGGAGAGACCCAGTACTTC.

There are a few counts of this clonotype. This chain uses TRBV6-1 with TRBJ2-4; tentatively, D is TRBD1 (6 bases). Trimming took 4 bases from V and 8 from J, leaving 15 bases between them. The CDR3 runs 14 residues. Germline V CDR1 and CDR2: MNHNS, SASEGT. This CDR3 is CASSGLTGTDIQYF. In DNA, the CDR3 is TGTGCCAGCAGTGGCCTAACAGGGACGGACATTCAGTACTTC.

This clonotype was picked up many times. The V gene is TRBV6-1, the J gene TRBJ2-3, with unresolved D. Germline V gene lookup returns CDR1 MNHNS and CDR2 SASEGT. Trimming removed 6 bases from V and 0 bases from J, with 10 bases in between. This CDR3 is 14 amino acids long. CDR3 protein: CASRSQSSTDTQYF. DNA for the CDR3: TGTGCCAGCAGATCACAATCTAGCACAGATACGCAGTATTTT.

This clonotype was observed a handful of times. The chain employs TRBV28 and TRBJ2-5, with D unresolved. The CDR3 extends over 12 amino acids. Trimming stripped 6 bases from V and 2 bases from J, with 7 bases between. From germline, CDR1 is MDHEN and CDR2 SYDVKM. CDR3 DNA: TGTGCCAGCAGACTCGCGCAAGAGACCCAGTACTTC. Amino acid sequence: CASRLAQETQYF.

The V call is TRBV15, the J call TRBJ2-7; 9 nucleotides align to TRBD1. The CDR3 has 17 amino acids. J was trimmed by 3 bases and V by 0 bases; bases with no gene match: 9. CDR1 and CDR2 from the germline V gene are LNHNV and YYDKDF (reference sequence). Here the CDR3 reads CATSRDRGTGSIYEQYF. The DNA of the CDR3 is TGTGCCACCAGCAGAGATCGGGGGACAGGGAGCATCTACGAGCAGTACTTC.

Only a few counts were recorded for this clonotype. The V and J genes are TRBV29-1 and TRBJ2-2, with 7 bases fitting TRBD1. Germline lookup yields CDR1 SQVTM and CDR2 ANQGSEA. J lost 5 bases, V lost 3 bases, and 6 bases had no gene match. The CDR3 runs to 14 residues. The CDR3 coding sequence is TGCAGCGTTGAGACAGGGATCGTAACCGGGGAGCTGTTTTTT. Translation gives CSVETGIVTGELFF.

The chain recombines TRBV9 with TRBJ2-1, with TRBD1 matching 10 bases. Germline values: CDR1 SGDLS, CDR2 YYNGEE. V dropped 3 bases and J dropped 10; count of bases not matched to a gene: 7. The CDR3 is made up of 14 amino acids. The DNA of the CDR3 is TGTGCCAGCAGCGATGGAGACAGGGGGCCAGAGCAGTTCTTC. Encoded protein: CASSDGDRGPEQFF.

V gene TRBV14 combines with J gene TRBJ2-3, with 12 positions matching TRBD1. CDR3 length equals 16 residues. From germline, CDR1 is SGHDN and CDR2 FVKESK. The V segment lost 4 bases and the J segment 6 bases; nucleotides outside the gene matches: 8. Written as DNA, the CDR3 is TGTGCCAGCAGCCTCGGCCGGGACAGGGGGCTTGATACGCAGTATTTT. Amino acid sequence: CASSLGRDRGLDTQYF.

This sequence joins TRBV2 and TRBJ1-4; 8 bases match TRBD1. The CDR3 runs to 15 residues. In germline, CDR1 is SNHLY, CDR2 FYNNEI. V was pared by 6 bases and J by 8 bases, with 11 bases of the junction left unmatched. This CDR3 is CASSPDRGAREKLFF. CDR3 nucleotide sequence: TGTGCCAGCAGCCCCGACAGGGGTGCGCGAGAAAAACTGTTTTTT.

This clonotype has a handful of counts. The rearrangement joins TRBV20-1 to TRBJ2-7, with TRBD1 as a possible D gene (5 bases). CDR1 is DFQATT and CDR2 is SNEGSKA in the germline V gene (reference sequence). V gave up 7 bases and J gave up 0 bases, with 16 bases separating them. The CDR3 sequence is 14 residues long. DNA of the CDR3: TGCAGTGTTGTGAAGGGGCTAAGCTCCTACGAGCAGTACTTC. The encoded protein is CSVVKGLSSYEQYF.

In this sample, this clonotype turned up many times. The chain's CDR3 is CASRRNRGLYTGELFF. The DNA for the CDR3 is TGTGCCAGCAGGCGGAACAGGGGGCTGTACACCGGGGAGCTGTTTTTT. The genes are TRBV6-2 or TRBV6-3 and TRBJ2-2, with 9 bases aligning to TRBD1. This CDR3 is built from 16 residues. CDR1 MNHEY and CDR2 SVGEGT come from the germline V gene. V shed 6 bases and J 3 bases; nucleotides not matched to a gene: 8.

This clonotype was counted only a few times. The V gene is TRBV6-1, the J gene TRBJ2-1; 11 bases agree with TRBD2. V gave up 5 bases and J gave up 8 bases; unmatched junction bases: 11. Germline V gene sequence: CDR1 MNHNS, CDR2 SASEGT. The CDR3 length is 16 residues. CDR3: CASSTSGTSGRHEQFF. The CDR3 coding sequence is TGTGCCAGCAGTACCTCCGGGACTAGCGGTAGGCATGAGCAGTTCTTC.

This clonotype was observed a few times. The V gene is TRBV15, the J gene TRBJ2-2; D is ambiguous. Germline CDR1 reads LNHNV; CDR2 reads YYDKDF (reference sequence). V was cut by 1 base and J by 6 bases, with 3 bases left in between. The CDR3 contains 12 residues. CDR3 loop: CATSRVAGELFF. The CDR3 DNA sequence: TGTGCCACCAGCAGAGTCGCCGGGGAGCTGTTTTTT.

In this sample, this clonotype turned up a few times. The chain is built from TRBV5-1 and TRBJ2-5; no reliable D call. V lost 0 bases, J lost 1 base, and 10 bases lay in between. Germline V CDR1 and CDR2: SGHRS, YFSETQ. The CDR3 has 15 amino acids. The CDR3 sequence is CASSLGSLIQETQYF. The CDR3, as DNA: TGCGCCAGCAGCTTGGGCAGCCTCATCCAAGAGACCCAGTACTTC.

The rearrangement links TRBV27 to TRBJ2-3; maybe TRBD2 (6 bases). Trimming shortened V by 4 bases and J by 3 bases, and 23 bases separated the two germline ends. The germline gives CDR1 MNHEY, CDR2 SMNVEV (reference sequence). The length of the CDR3 is 18 residues. CDR3 residues: CASSSLPRTNSPTDTQYF. CDR3 DNA sequence: TGTGCCAGCAGTTCCCTACCCCGGACTAATTCACCAACAGATACGCAGTATTTT.

This clonotype was found a few times. The V call is TRBV11-1, the J call TRBJ2-7, with D perhaps TRBD2 (6 bases). CDR1 is SGHAT, CDR2 FQDESV, per germline (reference sequence). Trimming cost V 4 bases and J 2 bases, with 15 bases left between them. The CDR3 has 15 residues. CDR3 nucleotides: TGTGCCAGCAGCTCCCCGCCGGGACTCACCTACGAGCAGTACTTC. This encodes CASSSPPGLTYEQYF.

This clonotype was recorded once. The J gene is TRBJ2-3, the V gene TRBV15; 12 bases agree with TRBD2. Germline-derived CDR1 and CDR2 are LNHNV and YYDKDF (reference sequence). V shed 0 bases, J shed 0 bases, and the junction held 4 bases outside the gene matches. This CDR3 region has 18 residues. CDR3 loop: CATSRDKGTSGSTDTQYF. CDR3 bases: TGTGCCACCAGCAGAGATAAGGGGACTAGCGGGAGCACAGATACGCAGTATTTT.

This clonotype was counted ten times or more. The chain is built from TRBV29-1 and TRBJ1-6; D uncertain. In germline, CDR1 is SQVTM, CDR2 ANQGSEA. The CDR3 covers 13 residues. Trimming took off 4 bases at V and 0 bases at J, with 4 bases between the two ends. CDR3 sequence: CSVGDSYNSPLHF. The CDR3 nucleotides are TGCAGCGTTGGGGACTCCTATAATTCACCCCTCCACTTT.